This section outlines one T cell receptor beta chain sequence together with its context. Germline CDR1 and CDR2: SEHNR and FQNEAQ (reference sequence). The CDR3 spans 12 residues. Trimming shortened V by 5 bases and J by 5 bases, and 10 bases separated the two germline ends. Authors' methods: Amplification with reference gene primers provided the estimates of nucleated cell counts. Using immunoSEQ multiplex PCR, the repertoire was profiled, and TCRdb retains in-frame clones only, with some absent. That table furnishes V, J and clone size, whereas the DNA furnished D and trimming. The sample lists 97,000 or so clones, 91% occurring once. This entry belongs to a study of blood T cell repertoires in COVID-19. About the research overall: Samples of COVID-19 (acute and convalescent) were obtained from the United States, Italy and Spain.

The chain has TRBV7-9 and TRBJ2-7; D call uncertain. Sequencing was carried out using peripheral blood. The receptor was isolated from a man between 18 and 35 years old with acute or convalescent COVID-19. Written as DNA, the CDR3 is TGTGCCAGCAGCCGTCCTTGGCACGAGCAGTACTTC. Amino acids: CASSRPWHEQYF.